The TCR beta chain under discussion was sequenced for a study of vaccination effects on CD4 cells after COVID-19. Study background: Convalescent patients (three in total) were sampled early and late after vaccination. The median interval between the second dose and post-vaccine sampling was 72 days.

In this sample, this clone turned up a few times. The antigen remains unidentified. Between the trimmed V and J ends, which lost 4 bases and 4 bases, there was a span of 11 bases. Germline V gene data show CDR1 as KGHSH and CDR2 as LQKENI. This CDR3 is 14 amino acids long. Sequencing used immunoSEQ multiplex PCR; TCRdb keeps in-frame clones, though not all of them. The table lists around 50,000 clones, about 70% of them singletons, with around 5% in the top ten. Subsequent to approximately 9 days of culture, CD4+ T cells were isolated. This person's SARS-CoV-2 infection, confirmed by PCR, occurred between March and December 2020. The cohort was immunized with two doses of either the BNT162b2 or mRNA-1273 vaccine. Half-medium exchanges with IL-2 medium took place on days 3 and 7. Study findings and constraints: Among infection- and vaccine-induced clones, marked clonal contraction occurred late after vaccination.

The source is a human donor who had a prior SARS-CoV-2 infection. This chain joins TRBV18 and TRBJ1-5; a possible D gene is TRBD1 (5 bases). The material sequenced was CD4+ T cells from PBMCs cultured without peptide, taken after COVID-19 vaccination. The CDR3, as DNA: TGTGCCAGCTCACAACAAGGACAAAATCAGCCCCAGCATTTT. Its translation is CASSQQGQNQPQHF.